These 11 T cell receptor beta chains were sequenced from one sample in a study of T-cell memory formation after mild COVID-19. TCRdb passed the 5' RACE reads through MiXCR, listing each CDR3 protein once. The table records more than 300,000 distinct CDR3 sequences, 20% of them present only once. The sequenced material came from PBMCs or a T cell subset sorted from them (not recorded which). These receptors came from a man between 18 and 35 years old who had mild COVID-19 (a few samples of this study predate the infection). Cell type and time point are not known.

The rearrangement uses TRBV7-2 and TRBJ2-3, with 7 bases identical to TRBD2. The V and J ends lost 5 bases and 3 bases, in that order; junction bases with no gene match: 8. Germline V gene data show CDR1 as SGHTA and CDR2 as FQGNSA. The CDR3 totals 15 residues. In DNA form, the CDR3 reads TGTGCCAGCAGCCGTGGTCCGGGGGGTACAGATACGCAGTATTTT. Its protein is CASSRGPGGTDTQYF.

This clonotype was observed a handful of times. V gene TRBV12-3 or TRBV12-4 combines with J gene TRBJ2-7; 7 nucleotides match TRBD2. J lost 3 bases, V lost 6 bases, and 11 bases had no gene match. The CDR3 contains 15 residues. The CDR3 coding sequence is TGTGCCAGCAGCCCTTGGGGGGGAGGAATCTACGAGCAGTACTTC. Translating it yields CASSPWGGGIYEQYF.

The chain carries TRBV11-2 and TRBJ2-1; unclear D gene. CDR1 is SGHAT, CDR2 FQNNGV, per germline. V lost 0 bases and J 1 base, leaving 16 bases between the germline ends. The length of the CDR3 is 18 residues. The CDR3 reads CASSLDLLGDESYNEQFF. DNA for the CDR3: TGTGCCAGCAGCTTAGATCTACTCGGTGACGAGTCCTACAATGAGCAGTTCTTC.

In its sample, this clonotype was seen many times. V usage is TRBV10-3 and J usage is TRBJ2-7; 8 bases line up with TRBD1. CDR1 and CDR2 from the germline V gene are ENHRY and SYGVKD. The CDR3 contains 14 residues. V lost 3 bases and J lost 5; bases outside the gene matches: 6. The CDR3 spells CAISDRPGGDEQYV. CDR3 nucleotides: TGTGCCATCAGTGACAGGCCAGGGGGCGACGAGCAGTACGTC.

This clonotype was counted many times. This chain connects TRBV7-9 to TRBJ1-5, with D unclear. The CDR3 contains 12 residues. Germline-derived CDR1 and CDR2 are SEHNR and FQNEAQ (reference sequence). V was shortened by 1 base and J by 7 bases, with 5 bases between the two germline ends. Here the CDR3 DNA reads TGTGCCAGCAGCTTAGAGGTGCAGCCCCAGCATTTT. Translation gives CASSLEVQPQHF.

The chain couples TRBV15 to TRBJ1-2, with 7 positions matching TRBD1. The V segment lost 0 bases and the J segment 4 bases; nucleotides outside the gene matches: 5. CDR1 is LNHNV and CDR2 is YYDKDF in the germline V gene (reference sequence). The CDR3 loop spans 15 amino acids. As DNA, the CDR3 is TGTGCCACCAGCAGAGACCAGACAGGGACCTATGGCTACACCTTC. Protein sequence: CATSRDQTGTYGYTF.

V is TRBV7-3 and J is TRBJ2-3; TRBD1 is a possible D gene (5 bases). Germline CDR1 is SGHTA and CDR2 is FQGTGA. Trimming shortened V by 5 bases and J by 4 bases, and 16 bases separated the two germline ends. The CDR3 covers 15 residues. CDR3 coding DNA: TGTGCCAGCAGCCCTGGGGCTAGTAACGCAGATACGCAGTATTTT. Protein: CASSPGASNADTQYF.

The J gene is TRBJ1-2, the V gene TRBV6-2 or TRBV6-3; D remains ambiguous. Trimming took off 7 bases at V and 4 bases at J, with 10 bases between the two ends. Germline CDR1 MNHEY, CDR2 SVGEGT. This CDR3 comprises 12 residues. CDR3 nucleotide sequence: TGTGCCAGCAATTCCCCGGTCTATGGCTACACCTTC. Protein product: CASNSPVYGYTF.

In its sample, this clonotype was seen many times. This chain connects TRBV5-1 to TRBJ2-2; D unresolved. Germline-derived CDR1 and CDR2 are SGHRS and YFSETQ. V shed 6 bases and J shed 6 bases, with 15 bases lying between them. This CDR3 contains 14 residues. CDR3 residues: CASKEPQVAGELFF. CDR3 bases: TGCGCCAGCAAAGAGCCCCAAGTCGCCGGGGAGCTGTTTTTT. Looking up the rest from reference TRBV5-1 and TRBJ2-2 gives the full variable domain: KAGVTQTPRYLIKTRGQQVTLSCSPISGHRSVSWYQQTPGQGLQFLFEYFSETQRNKGNFPGRFSGRQFSNSRSEMNVSTLELGDSALYLCASKEPQVAGELFFGEGSRLTVL.

This clonotype has just a few counts. This rearrangement joins TRBV6-6 to TRBJ2-2; D gene unclear. V was cut by 3 bases and J by 7 bases, with 9 bases left in between. CDR3 length: 13 residues. CDR1 MNHNY and CDR2 SVGAGI come from the germline V gene (reference sequence). The chain's CDR3 is CASSYGGLGELFF. As DNA, the CDR3 is TGTGCCAGCAGTTATGGTGGCCTCGGGGAGCTGTTTTTT.

The V call is TRBV4-3, the J call TRBJ2-1; 11 bases agree with TRBD2. Germline-derived CDR1 and CDR2 are LGHNA and YSLEER. The CDR3 contains 15 residues. The J segment lost 7 bases and the V segment lost 2 bases, leaving 4 bases of the junction unmatched. The CDR3 protein is CASSQPSGGTNEQFF. Here the CDR3 DNA reads TGCGCCAGCAGCCAACCTAGCGGGGGGACGAATGAGCAGTTCTTC.